The 25 T cell receptor beta chains in this list originate from one sample, sequenced in a study of T cells in women clearing cervical HPV infection. The assay was immunoSEQ multiplex PCR, and TCRdb's table has in-frame clones only and misses some. The sample features under 35,000 clones, with 3.5% to 4.5% in its top ten. Input material: blood buffy coat. The receptors stem from a woman aged 18-70 years with a cervical HPV16 infection that either progressed to CIN3+ or cleared (not recorded which).

Note on this clone: Read coverage stops 3 residues before the CDR3 terminus; the germline J gene supplies the remainder. V usage is TRBV30 and J usage is TRBJ2-1; 7 bases fit TRBD1. The CDR3 is 12 residues long. The J segment lost 4 bases and the V segment lost 8 bases, leaving 5 bases of the junction unmatched. Germline values: CDR1 GTSNPN, CDR2 SVGIG (reference sequence). CDR3 bases read: TGTGCCCAACAGACAGGGTACAATGAG. It specifies CAQQTGYNE. The full-length CDR3 reads as CAQQTGYNEQFF.

Comment on this clone: Sequencing ends 3 residues short of the CDR3 end; the germline J gene provides the rest. The V and J genes are TRBV20-1 and TRBJ2-5; 7 nucleotides align to TRBD1. CDR1 DFQATT and CDR2 SNEGSKA come from the germline V gene (reference sequence). CDR3 size: 12 residues. The J segment lost 5 bases and the V segment lost 5 bases, leaving 5 bases of the junction unmatched. Partial CDR3 DNA: TGCAGTGCTCGACAGGGATATGAGACC. This encodes CSARQGYET. The complete CDR3 sequence is CSARQGYETQYF.

On this clone itself: The read falls 3 residues short of the CDR3 end, and the missing part is taken from the germline J gene. The chain is built from TRBV7-3 and TRBJ2-7, with TRBD2 identical over 8 bases. CDR3 length: 13 amino acids. Germline-derived CDR1 and CDR2 are SGHTA and FQGTGA. The ends lost 5 bases at V and 5 bases at J; junction bases unmatched: 5. The sequenced part of the CDR3 DNA is TGTGCCAGCAGCGCCGAGCGGGGGAACGAG. As protein: CASSAERGNE. The CDR3, in full, reads CASSAERGNEQYF.

Notes on this clone: The read ends 3 residues shy of where the CDR3 ends; the end is completed using the germline J gene. The rearrangement links TRBV11-2 to TRBJ2-1; no definite D call. Trimming took 1 base from V and 7 from J, leaving 5 bases between them. This CDR3 spans 12 amino acids. The germline V gene has CDR1 SGHAT and CDR2 FQNNGV. The CDR3 bases that were read are TGTGCCAGCAGCTTAGTCGGGAATGAG. This codes for CASSLVGNE. In full, the CDR3 is CASSLVGNEQFF.

For this clone: The CDR3 end lies 3 residues beyond the end of the read and is filled in from the germline J gene. J is TRBJ2-3 and V is TRBV19; TRBD1 matches at 8 bases. CDR3 size: 17 residues. Germline V gives CDR1 LNHDA, CDR2 SQIVND (reference sequence). CDR3 DNA (partial): TGTGCCAGTAGTATAGTCCCCGGACAGGGCGGCAATCAGCCG. Translating gives CASSIVPGQGGNQP. The entire CDR3 reads CASSIVPGQGGNQPQYF.

Worth noting for this clone: Coverage ceases 3 residues before the CDR3 finishes, and the germline J gene fills in the end. This sequence joins TRBV7-3 and TRBJ2-3; D unclear. This CDR3 has 12 amino acids. The V gene's germline CDR1 is SGHTA and CDR2 FQGTGA. V was clipped by 4 bases and J by 0 bases, with 2 bases between them. Partial CDR3 DNA: TGTGCCAGCAGCTCTAGCACAGATACG. Its translation is CASSSSTDT. The full CDR3 reads CASSSSTDTQYF.

Note on this clone: From the germline J gene comes the end of the CDR3, since the read stops 3 residues before it. V and J are TRBV5-5 and TRBJ2-3; tentative D call: TRBD2 (5 bases). The CDR3 runs 14 residues. The germline CDR1 and CDR2 sequences are SGHKS and YYEKEE (reference sequence). The sequenced CDR3 bases are TGTGCCAGCAGCCCAGGAGGAGGTAATCAGCCG. Translating gives CASSPGGGNQP. The whole CDR3 protein reads CASSPGGGNQPQYF.

A word on this clone: The CDR3 end is not reached by the read, which stops 3 residues before it; the germline J gene fills it in. The chain joins TRBV13 to TRBJ2-3, with TRBD2 identical over 14 bases. The germline V gene has CDR1 PRHDT and CDR2 FYEKMQ (reference sequence). With 2 bases clipped from V and 0 bases from J, the junction kept 13 bases outside the gene matches. The CDR3 runs to 21 residues. The CDR3 sequence is CASSLSPGLAGEPTSTDTQYF. The CDR3 bases that were read are TGTGCCAGCAGCTTAAGCCCGGGACTAGCGGGAGAGCCGACTAGCACAGATACG. The whole variable domain, filled in from reference TRBV13 and TRBJ2-3, reads AAGVIQSPRHLIKEKRETATLKCYPIPRHDTVYWYQQGPGQDPQFLISFYEKMQSDKGSIPDRFSAQQFSDYHSELNMSSLELGDSALYFCASSLSPGLAGEPTSTDTQYFGPGTRLTVL.

Concerning this clone itself: Sequencing ends 3 residues short of the CDR3 end; the germline J gene provides the rest. This rearrangement joins TRBV30 to TRBJ1-5; D possibly corresponds to TRBD1 (6 bases). Germline-derived CDR1 and CDR2 are GTSNPN and SVGIG (reference sequence). The length of the CDR3 is 15 residues. Trimming took off 1 base at V and 0 bases at J, with 10 bases between the two ends. CDR3 bases read: TGTGCCTGGAGTGACGACAGGCATAGCAATCAGCCC. It specifies CAWSDDRHSNQP. The full CDR3 protein is CAWSDDRHSNQPQHF.

On this clone: Read sequence stops 3 residues before the CDR3 end, and the germline J gene provides the missing end. V and J are TRBV7-8 and TRBJ2-1, with no clear D. Between the trimmed V and J ends, which lost 5 bases and 7 bases, there was a span of 6 bases. CDR1 and CDR2 (germline): SGHVS, FQNEAQ. The CDR3 runs 11 residues. The covered CDR3 bases are TGTGCCAGCAGCCGGTGGAATGAG. It codes for CASSRWNE. The full CDR3 is CASSRWNEQFF.

With respect to this clone: The DNA ends 3 residues before the CDR3 does, and the rest of the CDR3 is filled in from the germline J gene. The chain links TRBV20-1 to TRBJ1-1; possibly TRBD1 for D (6 bases). V lost 0 bases and J lost 1, with 12 bases in between. The CDR3 runs 15 residues. The V gene's germline CDR1 is DFQATT and CDR2 SNEGSKA (reference sequence). This CDR3 reads CSAREGGRRNTEAFF. The part of the CDR3 DNA that was read is TGCAGTGCTAGAGAGGGGGGGCGGAGGAACACTGAA.

Regarding this clone: The CDR3 end falls 3 residues outside the read, so it is completed with the germline J gene. This rearrangement joins TRBV30 to TRBJ2-1, with 7 positions matching TRBD2. The V gene's germline CDR1 is GTSNPN and CDR2 SVGIG (reference sequence). This CDR3 is built from 12 residues. Trimming at V came to 2 bases and at J to 6 bases, leaving 1 base not matched to a gene. Incomplete CDR3 DNA: TGTGCCTGGAGTAGACTAGCCAATGAG. The encoded protein is CAWSRLANE. The complete CDR3 protein is CAWSRLANEQFF. The full variable domain, its missing parts supplied by reference TRBV30 and TRBJ2-1, is SQTIHQWPATLVQPVGSPLSLECTVEGTSNPNLYWYRQAAGRGLQLLFYSVGIGQISSEVPQNLSASRPQDRQFILSSKKLLLSDSGFYLCAWSRLANEQFFGPGTRLTVL.

Comment on this clone: The CDR3 is cut off 3 residues early in the read; its end comes from the germline J gene. The chain is built from TRBV29-1 and TRBJ1-1; 9 bases line up with TRBD1. CDR3 length: 14 amino acids. The germline V gene encodes CDR1 SQVTM and CDR2 ANQGSEA. Unmatched junction bases numbered 7, after V lost 5 bases and J lost 3 bases. Partial CDR3 DNA: TGCAGCGTTACAGACAGGGGGAGGGACACTGAA. Translation: CSVTDRGRDTE. The CDR3 in its entirety is CSVTDRGRDTEAFF.

Of note for this clone: The read comes to an end 3 residues before the CDR3 does, leaving the germline J gene to fill in the end. The chain recombines TRBV6-1 with TRBJ2-2; D might be TRBD2 (5 bases). The germline V gene encodes CDR1 MNHNS and CDR2 SASEGT. V gave up 2 bases and J gave up 7 bases, with 17 bases separating them. This CDR3 has 16 residues. The CDR3: CASSESGLERGGELFF. The covered CDR3 bases are TGTGCCAGCAGTGAAAGTGGGCTTGAACGGGGCGGGGAG.

Concerning this clone: The read ends 3 residues early relative to the CDR3; the germline J gene fills the gap. The chain joins TRBV19 to TRBJ2-7, with 8 bases identical to TRBD2. V lost 1 base and J lost 2; bases outside the gene matches: 7. The germline CDR1 and CDR2 sequences are LNHDA and SQIVND (reference sequence). The CDR3 is made up of 16 amino acids. CDR3 residues: CASSIGLAHMTYEQYF. Partial CDR3 DNA: TGTGCCAGTAGTATAGGACTAGCGCATATGACCTACGAG.

On this clone itself: The sequence runs out 3 residues before the end of the CDR3; the remainder is reconstructed from the germline J gene. V is TRBV2 and J is TRBJ2-1; D perhaps matches TRBD2 (5 bases). CDR3 length equals 12 residues. Looked up from germline, CDR1 is SNHLY and CDR2 is FYNNEI. The V end lost 5 bases, the J end lost 9 bases, and 11 bases lay between the germline ends. The CDR3 DNA, read in part, is TGTGCCAGCAGTAATACGGGGAGTGAG. Protein product: CASSNTGSE. The entire CDR3 protein reads CASSNTGSEQFF.

To note about this clone: The CDR3 end is not reached by the read, which stops 3 residues before it; the germline J gene fills it in. The chain is built from TRBV12-3 or TRBV12-4 and TRBJ1-2; no firm D call. This CDR3 spans 14 amino acids. This chain's CDR3 is CASSFSQSPSGYTF. Partial CDR3 DNA: TGTGCCAGCAGTTTTAGCCAGAGCCCTTCCGGC.

As to this clone: The junction does not match germline at one end; this may be a read error. The CDR3 end falls 3 residues outside the read, so it is completed with the germline J gene. The chain carries TRBV4-2 and TRBJ2-7; 13 bases align to TRBD2. The length of the CDR3 is 17 residues. Germline values: CDR1 LGHNA, CDR2 YNFKEQ. This CDR3 is CASSQSPGLAGTYEQYF. Incomplete CDR3 DNA: TGCGCCAGCAGCCAATCCCCGGGACTAGCGGGAACCTACGAG.

Turning to this clone: Sequencing ends 3 residues short of the CDR3 end; the germline J gene provides the rest. The V and J genes are TRBV5-4 and TRBJ2-3, with 11 nucleotides matching TRBD2. V lost 2 bases to trimming and J lost 6 bases; unmatched junction nucleotides: 8. The CDR3 totals 16 residues. The germline V gene encodes CDR1 SGHNT and CDR2 YYREEE (reference sequence). The covered CDR3 bases are TGTGCCAGCAGCTTCAAACTAGCGGGAGTATTGGATACG. This sequence encodes CASSFKLAGVLDT. The whole CDR3 reads CASSFKLAGVLDTQYF.

In regard to this clone: The read finishes 3 residues shy of the CDR3 end, and the germline J gene is used to complete it. J is TRBJ2-3 and V is TRBV5-1; TRBD2 aligns across 12 bases. Germline CDR1 SGHRS, CDR2 YFSETQ. With V trimmed by 5 bases and J by 0 bases, 13 bases remained unmatched. The CDR3 sequence is 19 residues long. The CDR3 bases that were read are TGCGCCAGCAGTCTGGGGGCGTCTAGCGGGAGGGGAAGCACAGATACG. Amino acids: CASSLGASSGRGSTDT. The entire CDR3 is CASSLGASSGRGSTDTQYF.

Concerning this clone itself: The read halts 3 residues ahead of the CDR3 end, with the missing end drawn from the germline J gene. The V gene is TRBV6-4, the J gene TRBJ2-3, with 7 bases matching TRBD1. The CDR3 is made up of 14 amino acids. The germline gives CDR1 MRHNA, CDR2 SNTAGT. The sequenced CDR3 bases are TGTGCCAGCAGCGCAACAGGGGAAGGAGAGACG. Translated: CASSATGEGET. The entire CDR3 reads CASSATGEGETQYF.

As concerns this clone: The CDR3 extends 3 residues past the end of the read, so its final part is completed from the germline J gene. The chain links TRBV4-2 to TRBJ2-2; D is unclear. Germline CDR1 LGHNA, CDR2 YNFKEQ. The CDR3 has 15 residues. Trimming stripped 0 bases from V and 6 bases from J, with 11 bases between. CDR3 loop: CASSQDSAYPGELFF. The part of the CDR3 DNA that was read is TGTGCCAGCAGCCAAGATTCCGCCTACCCCGGGGAG.

As to this clone: The read comes to an end 3 residues before the CDR3 does, leaving the germline J gene to fill in the end. The chain carries TRBV18 and TRBJ1-4, with TRBD1 identical over 10 bases. Looked up from germline, CDR1 is KGHSH and CDR2 is LQKENI. This CDR3 comprises 19 residues. CDR3 protein: CASFTPGTGVGSGANVLFF. The DNA read from the CDR3 is TGTGCCAGCTTTACCCCCGGGACAGGGGTAGGCTCTGGGGCCAACGTA.

With regard to this clone: Sequencing ends 3 residues short of the CDR3 end; the germline J gene provides the rest. This chain connects TRBV28 to TRBJ2-3; 7 bases match TRBD1. The CDR3 has 15 amino acids. The V and J ends lost 7 bases and 2 bases, in that order; junction bases with no gene match: 9. The V gene's germline CDR1 is MDHEN and CDR2 SYDVKM. CDR3 sequence reads: CASKPGTDNTDTQYF. Incomplete CDR3 DNA: TGTGCCAGCAAACCCGGGACAGACAACACAGATACG.

With regard to this clone: The sequenced fragment ends 3 residues before the CDR3 boundary, so the rest is inferred from the germline J gene. This chain uses TRBV2 with TRBJ2-1; 7 bases agree with TRBD2. The CDR3 covers 15 residues. Germline CDR1 and CDR2: SNHLY and FYNNEI. The J segment lost 4 bases and the V segment lost 5 bases, leaving 8 bases of the junction unmatched. CDR3 DNA (partial): TGTGCCAGCAGTCCGGTTCGGGACTATTACAATGAG. This sequence encodes CASSPVRDYYNE. The complete CDR3 sequence is CASSPVRDYYNEQFF.